The source of this T cell receptor beta chain is a study of CD8 T cells in Susac syndrome. Findings of the study overall: The authors acknowledged that the study's TCR sequencing and HLA analysis involved relatively few individuals.

The RNA input was about 0.45 to 1 ug, and it was reverse transcribed with random hexamers. TCRdb called the immunoSEQ multiplex PCR reads again in MiXCR, with one record for every CDR3 protein. The sample holds just over 300,000 distinct CDR3 sequences, around 90% seen once. The CDR3 extends over 15 amino acids. Germline V CDR1 and CDR2: MDHEN, SYDVKM. The trim removed 7 bases at V and 11 bases at J, leaving 16 bases unmatched. Comments on this clonotype: Its antigen is still unknown.

The sequenced target, TCR beta, came from blood CD8+ and CD4+ T cells. Negative isolation was used for CD8+ and CD4+ T cells and FACS enrichment for TEMRA cells. Sample: CD4+ T cells from PBMCs. This chain uses TRBV28 with TRBJ2-3; 9 bases line up with TRBD2. The sequence was collected from a human donor with multiple sclerosis. CDR3 sequence: CASITGGGAFRGQYF. CDR3 nucleotides: TGTGCCAGCATTACCGGCGGGGGGGCCTTTCGTGGGCAGTATTTT.